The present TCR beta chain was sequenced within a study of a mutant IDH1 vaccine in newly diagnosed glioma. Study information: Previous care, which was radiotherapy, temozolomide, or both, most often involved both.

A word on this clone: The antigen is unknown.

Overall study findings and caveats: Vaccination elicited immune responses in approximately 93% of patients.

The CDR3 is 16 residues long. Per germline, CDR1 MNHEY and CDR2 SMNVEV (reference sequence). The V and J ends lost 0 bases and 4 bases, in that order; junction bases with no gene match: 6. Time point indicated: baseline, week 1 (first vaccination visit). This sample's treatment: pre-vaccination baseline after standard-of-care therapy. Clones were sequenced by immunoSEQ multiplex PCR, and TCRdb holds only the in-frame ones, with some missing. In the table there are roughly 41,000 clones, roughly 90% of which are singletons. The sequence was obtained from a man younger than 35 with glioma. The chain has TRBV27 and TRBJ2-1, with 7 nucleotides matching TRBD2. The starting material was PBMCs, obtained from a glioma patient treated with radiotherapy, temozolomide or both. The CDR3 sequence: CASSLSAGESYNEQFF. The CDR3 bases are TGTGCCAGCAGTTTATCCGCGGGAGAGTCATACAATGAGCAGTTCTTC.